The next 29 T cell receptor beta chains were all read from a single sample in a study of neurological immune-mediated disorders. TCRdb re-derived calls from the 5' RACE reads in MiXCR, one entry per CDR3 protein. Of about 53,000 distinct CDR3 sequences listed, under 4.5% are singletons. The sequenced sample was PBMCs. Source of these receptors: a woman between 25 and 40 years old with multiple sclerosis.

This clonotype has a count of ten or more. In DNA, the CDR3 is TGTGCCAGCAGCTTAATTGTCACCGGGGAGCTGTTTTTT. Translated, it gives CASSLIVTGELFF. The chain combines TRBV7-9 with TRBJ2-2; the D is unclear. Per germline, CDR1 SEHNR and CDR2 FQNEAQ (reference sequence). V lost 2 bases and J lost 4, with 5 bases in between. CDR3 size: 13 residues.

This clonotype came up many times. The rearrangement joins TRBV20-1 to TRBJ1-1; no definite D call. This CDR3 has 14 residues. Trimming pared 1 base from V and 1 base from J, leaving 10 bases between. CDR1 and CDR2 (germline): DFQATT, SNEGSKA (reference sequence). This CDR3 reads CSARGRGGNTEAFF. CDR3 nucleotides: TGCAGTGCTAGAGGGCGAGGAGGGAACACTGAAGCTTTCTTT.

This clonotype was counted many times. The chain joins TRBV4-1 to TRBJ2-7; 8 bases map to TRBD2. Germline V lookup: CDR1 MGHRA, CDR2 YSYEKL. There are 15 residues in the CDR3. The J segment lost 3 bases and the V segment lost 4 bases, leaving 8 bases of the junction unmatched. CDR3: CASSRGGAGGYEQYF. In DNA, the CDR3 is TGCGCCAGCAGCCGGGGGGGGGCGGGAGGCTACGAGCAGTACTTC.

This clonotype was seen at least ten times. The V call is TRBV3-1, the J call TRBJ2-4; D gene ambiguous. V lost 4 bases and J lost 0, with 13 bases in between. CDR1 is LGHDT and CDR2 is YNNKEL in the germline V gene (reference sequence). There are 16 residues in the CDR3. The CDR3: CASSPVRSVAKNIQYF. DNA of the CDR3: TGTGCCAGCAGCCCGGTTCGTAGTGTAGCCAAAAACATTCAGTACTTC.

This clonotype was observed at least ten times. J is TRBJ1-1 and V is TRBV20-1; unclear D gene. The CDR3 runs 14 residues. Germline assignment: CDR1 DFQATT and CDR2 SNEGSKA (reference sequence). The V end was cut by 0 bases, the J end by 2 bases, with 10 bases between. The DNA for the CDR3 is TGCAGTGCTAGAGATCGGGTCGGCAACACTGAAGCTTTCTTT. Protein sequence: CSARDRVGNTEAFF.

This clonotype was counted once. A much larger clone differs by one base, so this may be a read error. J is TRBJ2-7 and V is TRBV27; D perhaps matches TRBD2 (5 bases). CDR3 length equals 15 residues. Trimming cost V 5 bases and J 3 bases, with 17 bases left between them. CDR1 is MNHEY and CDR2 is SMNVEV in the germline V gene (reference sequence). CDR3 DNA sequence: TGTGCCAGCAGTCCGGGCCGGGAAATCAACTACGAGCAGTACTTC. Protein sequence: CASSPGREINYEQYF.

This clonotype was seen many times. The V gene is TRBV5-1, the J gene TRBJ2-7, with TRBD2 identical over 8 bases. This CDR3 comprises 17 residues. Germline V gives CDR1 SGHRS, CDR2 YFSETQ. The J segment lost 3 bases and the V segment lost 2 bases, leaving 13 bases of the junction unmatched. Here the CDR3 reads CASSLSPGGGRYYEQYF. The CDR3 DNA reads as TGCGCCAGCAGCTTATCCCCTGGGGGCGGGAGGTACTACGAGCAGTACTTC.

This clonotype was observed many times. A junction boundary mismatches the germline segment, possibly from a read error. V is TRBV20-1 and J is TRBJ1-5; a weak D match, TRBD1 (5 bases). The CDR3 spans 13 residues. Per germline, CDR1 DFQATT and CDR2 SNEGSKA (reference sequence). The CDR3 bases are TGCAGTGCTAGTCCCAGGGAAAGTCAGCCCCAGAATTTT. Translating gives CSASPRESQPQNF.

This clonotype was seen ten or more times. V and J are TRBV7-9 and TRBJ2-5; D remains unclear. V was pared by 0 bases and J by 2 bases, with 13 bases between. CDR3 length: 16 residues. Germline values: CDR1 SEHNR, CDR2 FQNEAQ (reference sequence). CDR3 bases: TGTGCCAGCAGCTTAGCGGGCAGGAGACGTCAAGAGACCCAGTACTTC. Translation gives CASSLAGRRRQETQYF.

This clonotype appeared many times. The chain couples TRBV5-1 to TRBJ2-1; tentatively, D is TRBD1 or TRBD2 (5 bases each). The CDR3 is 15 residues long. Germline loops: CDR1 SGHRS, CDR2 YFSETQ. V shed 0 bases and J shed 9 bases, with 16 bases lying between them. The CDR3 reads CASSLGGARQAEQFF. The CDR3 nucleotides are TGCGCCAGCAGCTTGGGAGGGGCCCGGCAGGCTGAGCAGTTCTTC.

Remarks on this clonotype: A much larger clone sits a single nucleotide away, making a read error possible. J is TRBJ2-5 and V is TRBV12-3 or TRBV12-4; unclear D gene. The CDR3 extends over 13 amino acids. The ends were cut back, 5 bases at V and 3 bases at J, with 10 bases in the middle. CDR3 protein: CASSLETKETQYF. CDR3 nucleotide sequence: TGTGCCAGCAGTCTGGAAACAAAAGAGACCCAGTACTTC.

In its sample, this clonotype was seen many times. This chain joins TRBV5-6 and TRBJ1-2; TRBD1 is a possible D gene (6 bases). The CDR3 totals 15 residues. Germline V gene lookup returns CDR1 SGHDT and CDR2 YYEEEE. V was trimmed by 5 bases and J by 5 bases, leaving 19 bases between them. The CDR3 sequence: CASRFRGGKTYGYTF. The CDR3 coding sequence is TGTGCCAGCAGATTCCGGGGGGGCAAGACTTATGGCTACACCTTC.

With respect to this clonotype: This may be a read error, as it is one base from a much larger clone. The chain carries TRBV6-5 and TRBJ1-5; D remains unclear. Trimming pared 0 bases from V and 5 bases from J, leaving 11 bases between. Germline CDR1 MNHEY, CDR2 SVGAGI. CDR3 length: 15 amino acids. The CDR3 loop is CASSYSREDHQPQHF. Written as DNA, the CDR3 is TGTGCCAGCAGTTACTCCCGCGAAGACCATCAGCCCCAGCATTTT.

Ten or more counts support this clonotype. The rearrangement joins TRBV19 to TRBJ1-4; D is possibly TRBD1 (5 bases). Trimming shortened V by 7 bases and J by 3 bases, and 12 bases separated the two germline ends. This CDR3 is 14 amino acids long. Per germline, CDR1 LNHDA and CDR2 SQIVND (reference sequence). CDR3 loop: CASIGAPPNEKLFF. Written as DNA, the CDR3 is TGTGCCAGTATAGGGGCGCCACCTAATGAAAAACTGTTTTTT.

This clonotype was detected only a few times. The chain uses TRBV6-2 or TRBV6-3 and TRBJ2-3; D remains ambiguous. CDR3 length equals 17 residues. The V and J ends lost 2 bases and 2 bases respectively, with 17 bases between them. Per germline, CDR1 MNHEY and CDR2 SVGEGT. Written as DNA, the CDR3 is TGTGCCAGCAGTTACGCTAGGGTCACTCTCCTCACAGATACGCAGTATTTT. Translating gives CASSYARVTLLTDTQYF.

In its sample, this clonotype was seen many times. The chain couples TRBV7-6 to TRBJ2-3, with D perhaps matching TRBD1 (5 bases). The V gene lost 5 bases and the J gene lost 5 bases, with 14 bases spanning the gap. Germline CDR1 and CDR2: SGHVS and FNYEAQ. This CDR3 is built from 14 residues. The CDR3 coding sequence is TGTGCCAGCAGCCAGGACAAAGGGGTAGATACGCAGTATTTT. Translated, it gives CASSQDKGVDTQYF.

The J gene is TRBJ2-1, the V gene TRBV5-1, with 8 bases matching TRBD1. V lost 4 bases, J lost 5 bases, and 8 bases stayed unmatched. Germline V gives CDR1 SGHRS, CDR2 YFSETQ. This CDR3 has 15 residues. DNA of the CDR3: TGCGCCAGCAGCCCAGGACAGGGCGGCAACAATGAGCAGTTCTTC. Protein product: CASSPGQGGNNEQFF.

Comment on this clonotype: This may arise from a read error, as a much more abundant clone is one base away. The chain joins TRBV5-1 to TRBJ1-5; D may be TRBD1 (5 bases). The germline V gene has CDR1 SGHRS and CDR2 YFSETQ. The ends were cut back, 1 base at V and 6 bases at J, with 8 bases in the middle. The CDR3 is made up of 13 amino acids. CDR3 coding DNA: TGCGCCAGCAGCTTGAAGGGGAGTCAGCCCCAGCATTTT. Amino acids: CASSLKGSQPQHF. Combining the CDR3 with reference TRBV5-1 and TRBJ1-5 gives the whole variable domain KAGVTQTPRYLIKTRGQQVTLSCSPISGHRSVSWYQQTPGQGLQFLFEYFSETQRNKGNFPGRFSGRQFSNSRSEMNVSTLELGDSALYLCASSLKGSQPQHFGDGTRLSIL.

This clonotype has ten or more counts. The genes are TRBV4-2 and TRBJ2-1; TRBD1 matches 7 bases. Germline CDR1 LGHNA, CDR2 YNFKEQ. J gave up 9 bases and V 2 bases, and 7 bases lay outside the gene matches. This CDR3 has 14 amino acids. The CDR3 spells CASSQTGDRREQFF. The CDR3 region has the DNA TGTGCCAGCAGCCAAACCGGGGACAGACGTGAGCAGTTCTTC.

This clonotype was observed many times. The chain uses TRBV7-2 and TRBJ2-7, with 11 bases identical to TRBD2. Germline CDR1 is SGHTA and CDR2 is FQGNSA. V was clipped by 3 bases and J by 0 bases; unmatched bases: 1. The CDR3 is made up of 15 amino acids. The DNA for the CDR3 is TGTGCCAGCAGCTTCACTAGCGGGAGCTCCTACGAGCAGTACTTC. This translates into CASSFTSGSSYEQYF.

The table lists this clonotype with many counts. The CDR3 reads CASSQERRVKVWKETQYF. CDR3 bases: TGTGCCAGCAGCCAAGAAAGGAGGGTAAAGGTCTGGAAAGAGACCCAGTACTTC. The chain joins TRBV3-1 to TRBJ2-5; tentatively, D is TRBD2 (6 bases). The CDR3 loop spans 18 amino acids. Trimming shortened V by 0 bases and J by 3 bases, and 20 bases separated the two germline ends. CDR1 is LGHDT and CDR2 is YNNKEL in the germline V gene (reference sequence).

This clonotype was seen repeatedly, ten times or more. CDR3 loop: CASSGGTGAEKLFF. The CDR3, as DNA: TGTGCCAGCAGCGGGGGGACAGGGGCTGAAAAACTGTTTTTT. The rearrangement links TRBV9 to TRBJ1-4, with TRBD1 identical over 10 bases. The V and J ends lost 3 bases and 7 bases, in that order; junction bases with no gene match: 3. The CDR3 is made up of 14 amino acids. Per germline, CDR1 SGDLS and CDR2 YYNGEE.

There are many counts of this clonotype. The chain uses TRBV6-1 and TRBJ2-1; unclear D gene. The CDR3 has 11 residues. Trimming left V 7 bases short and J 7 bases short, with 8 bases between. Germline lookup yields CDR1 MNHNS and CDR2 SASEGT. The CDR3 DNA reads TGTGCCAGCACCCACGTGAATGAGCAGTTCTTC. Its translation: CASTHVNEQFF.

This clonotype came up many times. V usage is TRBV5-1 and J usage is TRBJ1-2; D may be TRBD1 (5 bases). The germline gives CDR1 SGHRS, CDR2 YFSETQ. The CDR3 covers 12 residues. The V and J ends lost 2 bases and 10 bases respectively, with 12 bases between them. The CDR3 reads CASSFGAWDYTF. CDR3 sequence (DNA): TGCGCCAGCAGCTTCGGGGCTTGGGACTACACCTTC.

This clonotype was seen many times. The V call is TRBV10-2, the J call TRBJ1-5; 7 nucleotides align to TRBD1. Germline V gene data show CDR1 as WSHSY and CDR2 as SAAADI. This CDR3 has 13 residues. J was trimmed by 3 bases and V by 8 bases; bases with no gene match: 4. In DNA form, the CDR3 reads TGCGCCAGCGGGGGACAGCTCAATCAGCCCCAGCATTTT. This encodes CASGGQLNQPQHF.

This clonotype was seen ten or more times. The CDR3 loop is CASSLAGGARYGYTF. The CDR3 DNA reads as TGTGCCAGCAGTTTAGCCGGGGGGGCGCGGTATGGCTACACCTTC. V gene TRBV28 combines with J gene TRBJ1-2; perhaps TRBD1 as D (6 bases). Germline V gene sequence: CDR1 MDHEN, CDR2 SYDVKM. The CDR3 sequence is 15 residues long. V lost 2 bases and J lost 5, with 15 bases in between.

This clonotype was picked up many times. CDR3 sequence: CASSLLGYNEQFF. Here the CDR3 DNA reads TGTGCCAGCAGTTTACTAGGCTACAATGAGCAGTTCTTC. The rearrangement links TRBV27 to TRBJ2-1; no firm D call. The CDR3 sequence is 13 residues long. CDR1 and CDR2 from the germline V gene are MNHEY and SMNVEV (reference sequence). V was clipped by 2 bases and J by 3 bases, with 5 bases between them.

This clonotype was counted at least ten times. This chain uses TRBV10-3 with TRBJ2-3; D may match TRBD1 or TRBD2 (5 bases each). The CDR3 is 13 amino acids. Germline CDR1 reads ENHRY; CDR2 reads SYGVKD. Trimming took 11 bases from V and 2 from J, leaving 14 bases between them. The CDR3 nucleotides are TGTGCCTATCGGGGCCAGGCCACAGATACGCAGTATTTT. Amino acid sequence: CAYRGQATDTQYF.

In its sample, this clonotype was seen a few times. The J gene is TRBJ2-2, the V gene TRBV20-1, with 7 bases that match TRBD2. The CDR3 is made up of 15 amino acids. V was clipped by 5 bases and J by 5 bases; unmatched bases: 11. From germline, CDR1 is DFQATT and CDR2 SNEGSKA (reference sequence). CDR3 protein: CSAGGRGHGTGELFF. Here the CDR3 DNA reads TGCAGTGCTGGTGGGAGGGGCCATGGTACCGGGGAGCTGTTTTTT.